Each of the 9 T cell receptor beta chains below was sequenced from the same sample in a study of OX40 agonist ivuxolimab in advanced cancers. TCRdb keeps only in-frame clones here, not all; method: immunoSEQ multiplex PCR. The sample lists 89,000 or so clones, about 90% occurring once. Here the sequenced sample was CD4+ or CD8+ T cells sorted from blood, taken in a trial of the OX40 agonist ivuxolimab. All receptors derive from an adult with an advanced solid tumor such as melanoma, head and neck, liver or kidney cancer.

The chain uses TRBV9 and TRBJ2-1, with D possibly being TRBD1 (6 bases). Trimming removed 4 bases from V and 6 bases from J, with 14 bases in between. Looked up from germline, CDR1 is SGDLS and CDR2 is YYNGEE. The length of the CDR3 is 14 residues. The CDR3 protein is CASSHPGQFNEQFF. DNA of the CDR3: TGTGCCAGCAGCCATCCCGGACAGTTCAATGAGCAGTTCTTC.

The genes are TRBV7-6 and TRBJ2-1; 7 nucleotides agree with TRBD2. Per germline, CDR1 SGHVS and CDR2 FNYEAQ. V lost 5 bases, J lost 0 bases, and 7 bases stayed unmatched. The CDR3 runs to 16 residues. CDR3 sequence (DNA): TGTGCCAGCAGCCACCTAGCGGAGAGCTCCTACAATGAGCAGTTCTTC. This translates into CASSHLAESSYNEQFF.

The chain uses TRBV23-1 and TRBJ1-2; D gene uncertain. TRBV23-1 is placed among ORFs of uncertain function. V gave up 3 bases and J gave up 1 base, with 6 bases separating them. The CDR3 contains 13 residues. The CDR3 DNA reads TGCGCCAGCAGTCAGGCGAATAACTATGGCTACACCTTC. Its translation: CASSQANNYGYTF.

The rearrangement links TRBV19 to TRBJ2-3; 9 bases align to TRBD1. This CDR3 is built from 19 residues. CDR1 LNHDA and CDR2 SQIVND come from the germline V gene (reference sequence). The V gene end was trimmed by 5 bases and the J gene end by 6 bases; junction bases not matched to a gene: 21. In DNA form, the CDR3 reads TGTGCCAGTAGTCCGCGTCCGGGACAGGGATTTGGTGGAAGCGATACGCAGTATTTT. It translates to CASSPRPGQGFGGSDTQYF.

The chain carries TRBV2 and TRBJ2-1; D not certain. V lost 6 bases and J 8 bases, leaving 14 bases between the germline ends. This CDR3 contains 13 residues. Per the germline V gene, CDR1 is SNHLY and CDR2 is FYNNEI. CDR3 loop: CASRGLRSDEQFF. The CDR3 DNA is TGTGCCAGCAGGGGTCTTCGCAGTGATGAGCAGTTCTTC.

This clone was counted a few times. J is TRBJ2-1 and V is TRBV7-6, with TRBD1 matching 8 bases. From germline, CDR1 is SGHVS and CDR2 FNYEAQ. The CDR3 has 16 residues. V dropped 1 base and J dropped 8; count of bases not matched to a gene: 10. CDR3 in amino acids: CASSLEETGGFYEQFF. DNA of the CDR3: TGTGCCAGCAGCTTAGAAGAAACAGGGGGATTCTATGAGCAGTTCTTC.

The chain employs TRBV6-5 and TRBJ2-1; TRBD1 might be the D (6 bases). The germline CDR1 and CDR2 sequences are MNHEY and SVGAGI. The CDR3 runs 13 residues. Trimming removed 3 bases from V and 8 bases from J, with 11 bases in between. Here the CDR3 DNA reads TGTGCCAGCAGTTATTCAACAGGGTATGAGCAGTTCTTC. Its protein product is CASSYSTGYEQFF.

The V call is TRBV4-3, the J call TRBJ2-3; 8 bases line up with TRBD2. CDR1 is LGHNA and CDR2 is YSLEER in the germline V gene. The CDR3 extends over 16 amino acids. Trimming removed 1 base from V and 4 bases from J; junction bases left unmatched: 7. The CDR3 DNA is TGCGCCAGCAGCCAAGTTGGCGGGGGGCAGGCAGATACGCAGTATTTT. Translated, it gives CASSQVGGGQADTQYF.

This CDR3 reads CASGAGNQPQHF. The CDR3 nucleotides are TGTGCCAGCGGGGCAGGCAATCAGCCCCAGCATTTT. The chain recombines TRBV7-9 with TRBJ1-5; tentatively, D is TRBD1 (5 bases). The CDR3 consists of 12 residues. The germline V gene has CDR1 SEHNR and CDR2 FQNEAQ (reference sequence). The V and J ends lost 8 bases and 2 bases respectively, with 7 bases between them.